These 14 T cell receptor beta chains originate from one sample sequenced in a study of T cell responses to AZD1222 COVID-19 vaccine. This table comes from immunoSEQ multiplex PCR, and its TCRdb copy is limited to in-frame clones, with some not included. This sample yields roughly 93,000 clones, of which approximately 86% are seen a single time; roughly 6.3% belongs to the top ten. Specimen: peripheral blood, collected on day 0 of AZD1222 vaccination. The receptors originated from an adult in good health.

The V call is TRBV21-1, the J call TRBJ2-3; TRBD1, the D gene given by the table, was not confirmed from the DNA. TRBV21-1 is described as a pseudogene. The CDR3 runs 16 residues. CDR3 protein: CASSRHRGLSTDTQYF. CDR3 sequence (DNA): TGTGCCAGCAGCAGACACAGGGGATTAAGCACAGATACGCAGTATTTT.

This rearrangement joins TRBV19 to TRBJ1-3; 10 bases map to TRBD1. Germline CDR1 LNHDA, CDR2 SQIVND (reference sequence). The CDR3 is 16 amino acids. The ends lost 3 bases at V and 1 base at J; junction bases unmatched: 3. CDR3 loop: CASSMPGQGSGNTIYF. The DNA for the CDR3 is TGTGCCAGTAGTATGCCGGGACAGGGGTCTGGAAACACCATATATTTT.

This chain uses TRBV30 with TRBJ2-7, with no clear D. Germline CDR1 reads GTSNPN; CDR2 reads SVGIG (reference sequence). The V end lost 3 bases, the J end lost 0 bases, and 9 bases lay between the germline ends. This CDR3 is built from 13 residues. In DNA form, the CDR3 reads TGTGCCTGGAGGTCGCTCGCCTCCTACGAGCAGTACTTC. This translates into CAWRSLASYEQYF.

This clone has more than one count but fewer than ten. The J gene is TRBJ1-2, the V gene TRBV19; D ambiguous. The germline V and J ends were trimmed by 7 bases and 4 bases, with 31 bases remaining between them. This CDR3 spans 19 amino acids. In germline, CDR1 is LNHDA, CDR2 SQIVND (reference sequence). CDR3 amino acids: CASTYLQVARRTGFYGYTF. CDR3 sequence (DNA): TGTGCCAGTACCTACTTACAAGTGGCTAGGAGAACCGGATTCTATGGCTACACCTTC.

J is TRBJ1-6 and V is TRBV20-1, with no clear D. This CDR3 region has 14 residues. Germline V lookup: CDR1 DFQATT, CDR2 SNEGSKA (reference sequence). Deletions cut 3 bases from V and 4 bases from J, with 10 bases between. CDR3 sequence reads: CSASPSWYNSPLHF. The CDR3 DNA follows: TGCAGTGCTAGTCCCTCCTGGTATAATTCACCCCTCCACTTT.

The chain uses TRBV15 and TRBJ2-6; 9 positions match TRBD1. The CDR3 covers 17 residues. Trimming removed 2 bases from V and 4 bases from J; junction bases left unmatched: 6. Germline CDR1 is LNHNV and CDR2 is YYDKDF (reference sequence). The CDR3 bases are TGTGCCACCAGCAGATACGGGACAGGGACAGGGGCCAACGTCCTGACTTTC. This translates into CATSRYGTGTGANVLTF.

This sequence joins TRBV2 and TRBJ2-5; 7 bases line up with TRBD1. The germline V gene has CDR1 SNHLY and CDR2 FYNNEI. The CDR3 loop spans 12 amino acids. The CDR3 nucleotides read TGTGCTTATAAGGGGGCTGGAGAGACCCAGTACTTC. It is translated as CAYKGAGETQYF.

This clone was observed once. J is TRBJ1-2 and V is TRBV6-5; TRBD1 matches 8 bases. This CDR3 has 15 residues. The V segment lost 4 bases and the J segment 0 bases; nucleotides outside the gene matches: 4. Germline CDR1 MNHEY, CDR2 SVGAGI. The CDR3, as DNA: TGTGCCAGCAGTTCACAGGGGGGAGCTAACTATGGCTACACCTTC. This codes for CASSSQGGANYGYTF.

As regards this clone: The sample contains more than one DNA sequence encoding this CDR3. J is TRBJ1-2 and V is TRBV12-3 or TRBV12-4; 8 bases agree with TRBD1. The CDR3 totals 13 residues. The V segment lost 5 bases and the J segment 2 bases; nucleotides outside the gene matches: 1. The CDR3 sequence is CASSRDRNYGYTF. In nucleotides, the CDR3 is TGTGCCAGCAGTCGGGACAGGAACTATGGCTACACCTTC.

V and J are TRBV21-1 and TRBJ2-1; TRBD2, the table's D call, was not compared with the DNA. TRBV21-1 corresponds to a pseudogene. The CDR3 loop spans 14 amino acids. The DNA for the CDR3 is TGTGCCAGCAGCTCCCGACTTGCCTACAATGAGCAGTTCTTC. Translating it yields CASSSRLAYNEQFF.

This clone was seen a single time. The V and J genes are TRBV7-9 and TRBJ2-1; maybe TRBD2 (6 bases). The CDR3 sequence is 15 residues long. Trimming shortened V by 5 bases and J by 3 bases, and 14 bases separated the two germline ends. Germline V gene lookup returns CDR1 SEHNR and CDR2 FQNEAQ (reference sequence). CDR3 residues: CASSDHGSGYNEQFF. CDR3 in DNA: TGTGCCAGCAGCGACCACGGGAGCGGCTACAATGAGCAGTTCTTC.

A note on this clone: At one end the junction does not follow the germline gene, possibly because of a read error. CDR3 residues: CASSEISGHHF. The DNA for the CDR3 is TGTGCCAGCAGTGAAATAAGCGGACATCACTTC. The chain combines TRBV6-1 with TRBJ2-7; perhaps D is TRBD1 or TRBD2 (5 bases each). Looked up from germline, CDR1 is MNHNS and CDR2 is SASEGT. The CDR3 is made up of 11 amino acids.

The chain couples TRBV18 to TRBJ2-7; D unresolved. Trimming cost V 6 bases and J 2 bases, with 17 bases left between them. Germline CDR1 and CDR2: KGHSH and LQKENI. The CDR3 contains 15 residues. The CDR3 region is CASSPGRRTTYEQYF. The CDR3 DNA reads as TGTGCCAGCTCCCCAGGTAGAAGGACGACCTACGAGCAGTACTTC. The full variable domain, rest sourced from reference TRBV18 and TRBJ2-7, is NAGVMQNPRHLVRRRGQEARLRCSPMKGHSHVYWYRQLPEEGLKFMVYLQKENIIDESGMPKERFSAEFPKEGPSILRIQQVVRGDSAAYFCASSPGRRTTYEQYFGPGTRLTVT.

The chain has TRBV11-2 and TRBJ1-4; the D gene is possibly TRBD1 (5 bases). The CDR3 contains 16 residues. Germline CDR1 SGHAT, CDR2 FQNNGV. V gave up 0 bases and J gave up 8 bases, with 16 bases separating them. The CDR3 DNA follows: TGTGCCAGCAGCTTAGATTCCGACAGCGCCCCCGAAAAACTGTTTTTT. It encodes CASSLDSDSAPEKLFF.